This entry concerns a single T cell receptor (beta chain). Measured with immunoSEQ multiplex PCR; TCRdb has only the in-frame clones, and not every one. The table includes tens of thousands of clones, around 83% detected once. The sample originates from a study of fetal regulatory T cell absence and autoimmunity. Looking at the study overall: IPEX patients had exocrine pancreas autoimmunity without clinical diabetes.

Germline V gives CDR1 SGHRS, CDR2 YFSETQ. After removal of 3 bases from V and 2 bases from J, the junction contained 8 bases not matched to a gene. CDR3 length equals 16 residues. The sequence derives from a newborn boy with IPEX syndrome. This chain links TRBV5-1 with TRBJ2-3; 8 bases map to TRBD1. The sequencing input was cord blood. The CDR3: CASSSGQGAHTDTQYF. CDR3 DNA sequence: TGCGCCAGCAGCTCTGGCCAGGGGGCCCACACAGATACGCAGTATTTT.